This entry describes one TCR beta chain. Its antigen is not identified. Trimming pared 3 bases from V and 5 bases from J, leaving 14 bases between. Germline V gene lookup returns CDR1 SEHNR and CDR2 FQNEAQ (reference sequence). The CDR3 totals 15 residues. In TCRdb, the 5' RACE reads were re-called with MiXCR into one record per CDR3 protein. The sample carries about 140,000 distinct CDR3 sequences, about 14% recorded once. This specimen comes from a study of T-cell memory formation after mild COVID-19. Study as a whole: Largely donor-specific sequence clusters came from a couple of donors.

General observations from the study: The study found contracting CD4+ clones mainly in CM and EM and contracting CD8+ clones in EMRA. Pre-infection memory contained some responding clones, which suggested that cross-reactive memory had joined. Day 15 to 85 contracting clones showed balanced CD4/CD8; day 15 to 37 expanders favored CD4+.

The clonotype was recovered from an adult woman who had mild COVID-19 (a few samples of this study predate the infection). Cell type and time point are not known. Sequencing used PBMCs or a T cell subset sorted from them (not recorded which). This chain joins TRBV7-9 and TRBJ2-1; a weak D match, TRBD1 (5 bases). CDR3 sequence (DNA): TGTGCCAGCAGCTTCGTAACAGGACAAAACAATGAGCAGTTCTTC. This translates into CASSFVTGQNNEQFF.